The 22 T cell receptor beta chains below come from one sample, sequenced in a study of CXCR3-negative and CXCR3-positive naive CD8 T cells. The authors made the TRB cDNA libraries by 5' RACE using UMI labels. TCRdb re-called the 5' RACE reads; one entry per CDR3 protein, DNA not given. The repertoire shows 7,900 or so distinct CDR3 sequences; the top ten hold approximately 2.4%. The sample comprised naive CXCR3- CD8+ T cells from blood. Subset described: CD45RO-CCR7+CD27+CD95- naive CD8+ T cells lacking CXCR3 (TNR3-). These receptor sequences come from a human donor in good health. Some clones in this sample may be carry-over from other donors' samples.

The V gene is TRBV29-1, the J gene TRBJ2-3; there is no DNA to check the TCRdb D call of TRBD2. CDR1 SQVTM and CDR2 ANQGSEA come from the germline V gene. CDR3 length: 18 residues. The CDR3: CSVVPLAGGPLSTDTQYF.

The CDR3 protein is CASSLEGTDTQYF. The rearrangement links TRBV5-5 to TRBJ2-3. This CDR3 contains 13 residues. Germline V gene lookup returns CDR1 SGHKS and CDR2 YYEKEE (reference sequence). Variable domain in full (rest from reference TRBV5-5 and TRBJ2-3): DAGVTQSPTHLIKTRGQQVTLRCSPISGHKSVSWYQQVLGQGPQFIFQYYEKEERGRGNFPDRFSARQFPNYSSELNVNALLLGDSALYLCASSLEGTDTQYFGPGTRLTVL.

This chain joins TRBV6-5 and TRBJ2-5. CDR1 is MNHEY and CDR2 is SVGAGI in the germline V gene. The CDR3 is made up of 12 amino acids. The CDR3 loop is CASTNAQETQYF.

V usage is TRBV20-1 and J usage is TRBJ1-4. CDR1 is DFQATT and CDR2 is SNEGSKA in the germline V gene (reference sequence). The CDR3 is 16 amino acids. CDR3 amino acids: CSAHWDGFPTNEKLFF.

This clonotype is labeled medium-sized based on frequency. The chain has TRBV29-1 and TRBJ1-2. Per germline, CDR1 SQVTM and CDR2 ANQGSEA. The CDR3 is 12 amino acids. The CDR3 spells CSVPSPNYGYTF.

The rearrangement joins TRBV15 to TRBJ2-3. Germline assignment: CDR1 LNHNV and CDR2 YYDKDF (reference sequence). CDR3 length equals 15 residues. CDR3 protein: CATSRDLEYTDTQYF.

The V call is TRBV28, the J call TRBJ2-1; TCRdb indicates TRBD2, and absent DNA this call remains unverified. Germline assignment: CDR1 MDHEN and CDR2 SYDVKM. The CDR3 sequence is 15 residues long. Here the CDR3 reads CASSLWREGPNEQFF. The full variable domain, in which reference TRBV28 and TRBJ2-1 provide the parts outside the CDR3, is DVKVTQSSRYLVKRTGEKVFLECVQDMDHENMFWYRQDPGLGLRLIYFSYDVKMKEKGDIPEGYSVSREKKERFSLILESASTNQTSMYLCASSLWREGPNEQFFGPGTRLTVL.

This clonotype is labeled medium-sized based on frequency. This chain uses TRBV12-3 or TRBV12-4 with TRBJ2-1; TCRdb's D call of TRBD2 is untestable without DNA. The CDR3 extends over 16 amino acids. CDR3 sequence: CASSPRTSGSHVEQFF.

V and J are TRBV19 and TRBJ1-1; absent DNA, TCRdb's TRBD1 call cannot be checked. CDR3 length: 15 amino acids. Per the germline V gene, CDR1 is LNHDA and CDR2 is SQIVND (reference sequence). The CDR3 protein is CASSLDRGMNTEAFF. Combining the CDR3 with reference TRBV19 and TRBJ1-1 gives the whole variable domain DGGITQSPKYLFRKEGQNVTLSCEQNLNHDAMYWYRQDPGQGLRLIYYSQIVNDFQKGDIAEGYSVSREKKESFPLTVTSAQKNPTAFYLCASSLDRGMNTEAFFGQGTRLTVV.

This clonotype is medium-sized (0.01 to 0.1%) by frequency. V usage is TRBV27 and J usage is TRBJ2-2. CDR1 MNHEY and CDR2 SMNVEV come from the germline V gene (reference sequence). This CDR3 comprises 14 residues. CDR3 region: CASRVVGSTGELFF.

The J gene is TRBJ1-2, the V gene TRBV29-1; the TCRdb D gene call, TRBD1, has no DNA to confirm it. The CDR3 spans 16 residues. Germline CDR1 is SQVTM and CDR2 is ANQGSEA. CDR3 amino acids: CSVEDMNLRAGDGYTF.

The chain carries TRBV5-1 and TRBJ1-1. This CDR3 comprises 13 residues. The V gene's germline CDR1 is SGHRS and CDR2 YFSETQ. CDR3 in amino acids: CASSSPSGTEAFF.

Frequency places this clonotype as medium-sized. The V call is TRBV29-1, the J call TRBJ2-7. Germline assignment: CDR1 SQVTM and CDR2 ANQGSEA. This CDR3 is 12 amino acids long. This CDR3 reads CSVEEQSGEQYF.

By frequency, this clonotype is medium-sized (0.01 to 0.1%). J is TRBJ1-2 and V is TRBV29-1. Germline V lookup: CDR1 SQVTM, CDR2 ANQGSEA. The CDR3 is 13 amino acids. CDR3 region: CSVFEDSNYGYTF.

The genes are TRBV5-1 and TRBJ2-7; lacking DNA, the TRBD1 call made by TCRdb goes unchecked. The CDR3 contains 16 residues. Germline V lookup: CDR1 SGHRS, CDR2 YFSETQ. The CDR3 is CASSSGRGTGTYEQYF.

This clonotype ranks as medium-sized in terms of frequency. The chain couples TRBV7-8 to TRBJ1-5; TCRdb picks TRBD1, but there is no DNA to check that call. CDR3 length equals 14 residues. Germline CDR1 and CDR2: SGHVS and FQNEAQ. The CDR3 reads CASSSGQGGQPQHF.

V and J are TRBV10-2 and TRBJ1-2. The CDR3 extends over 13 amino acids. Germline-derived CDR1 and CDR2 are WSHSY and SAAADI. The CDR3 region is CASSEGAPYGYTF.

This rearrangement joins TRBV28 to TRBJ1-2; checking the TCRdb D call of TRBD1 is not possible without DNA. CDR1 is MDHEN, CDR2 SYDVKM, per germline. The CDR3 has 15 amino acids. This CDR3 is CASSTTTPGQDGYTF.

This clonotype is deemed medium-sized (0.01 to 0.1%) by its frequency. The V gene is TRBV18, the J gene TRBJ2-7; TCRdb calls TRBD1, which cannot be checked without DNA. The length of the CDR3 is 14 residues. Per germline, CDR1 KGHSH and CDR2 LQKENI. The chain's CDR3 is CASSPGTRAYEQYF.

The chain combines TRBV20-1 with TRBJ2-1; TCRdb's D gene call, TRBD1, goes unchecked for lack of DNA. Germline V gene sequence: CDR1 DFQATT, CDR2 SNEGSKA (reference sequence). CDR3 size: 14 residues. CDR3 protein: CSARGRGLYNEQFF.

The J gene is TRBJ2-5, the V gene TRBV12-3 or TRBV12-4; no DNA is available, so the TRBD2 call from TCRdb remains unchecked. The CDR3 length is 18 residues. CDR3 region: CASSFSSASGRGRETQYF.

This sequence joins TRBV6-5 and TRBJ1-5. The CDR3 is 13 residues long. Germline V gene sequence: CDR1 MNHEY, CDR2 SVGAGI. The CDR3: CSSSLSTSQPQHF.